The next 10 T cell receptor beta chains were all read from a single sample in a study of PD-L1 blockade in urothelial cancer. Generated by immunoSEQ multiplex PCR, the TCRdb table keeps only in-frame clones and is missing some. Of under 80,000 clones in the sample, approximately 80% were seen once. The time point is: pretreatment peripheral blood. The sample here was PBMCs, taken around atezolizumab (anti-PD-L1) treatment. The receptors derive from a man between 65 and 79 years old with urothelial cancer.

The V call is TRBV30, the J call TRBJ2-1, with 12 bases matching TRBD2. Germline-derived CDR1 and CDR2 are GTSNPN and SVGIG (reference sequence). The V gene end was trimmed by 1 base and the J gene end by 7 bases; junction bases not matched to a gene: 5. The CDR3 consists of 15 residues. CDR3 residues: CAWSGASGRGNEQFF. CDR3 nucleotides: TGTGCCTGGAGTGGGGCTAGCGGGAGGGGGAATGAGCAGTTCTTC.

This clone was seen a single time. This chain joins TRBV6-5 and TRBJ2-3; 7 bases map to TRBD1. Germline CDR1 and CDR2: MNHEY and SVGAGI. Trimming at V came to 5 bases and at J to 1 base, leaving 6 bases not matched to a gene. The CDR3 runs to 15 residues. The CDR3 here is CASSPTGYRTDTQYF. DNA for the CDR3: TGTGCCAGCAGTCCGACAGGGTATCGCACAGATACGCAGTATTTT.

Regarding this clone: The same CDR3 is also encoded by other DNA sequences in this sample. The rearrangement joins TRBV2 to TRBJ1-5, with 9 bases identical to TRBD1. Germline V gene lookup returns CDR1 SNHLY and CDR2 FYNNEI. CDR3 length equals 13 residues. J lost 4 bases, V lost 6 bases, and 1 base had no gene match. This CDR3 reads CASSGTGNQPQHF. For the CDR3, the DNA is TGTGCCAGCAGCGGGACAGGGAATCAGCCCCAGCATTTT.

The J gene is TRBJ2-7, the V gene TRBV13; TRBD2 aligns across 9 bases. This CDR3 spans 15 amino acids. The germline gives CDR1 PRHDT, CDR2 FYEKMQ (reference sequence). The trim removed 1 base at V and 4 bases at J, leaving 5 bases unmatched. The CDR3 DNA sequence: TGTGCCAGCAGCTTAGTCCTAGCGGGAAATTACGAGCAGTACTTC. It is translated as CASSLVLAGNYEQYF.

In DNA, the CDR3 is TGTGCCAGCTCACCACCTACCGGATCGACAGGTCTCAGCTCCTACGAGCAGTACTTC. Protein: CASSPPTGSTGLSSYEQYF. The chain has TRBV18 and TRBJ2-7, with D possibly TRBD1 on 6 matching bases. V shed 0 bases and J shed 0 bases, with 21 bases lying between them. The germline gives CDR1 KGHSH, CDR2 LQKENI. The CDR3 runs to 19 residues.

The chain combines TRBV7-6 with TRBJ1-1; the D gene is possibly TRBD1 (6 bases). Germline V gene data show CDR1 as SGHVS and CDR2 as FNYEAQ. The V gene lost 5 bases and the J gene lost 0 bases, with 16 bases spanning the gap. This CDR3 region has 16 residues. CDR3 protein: CASSPPRDRMNTEAFF. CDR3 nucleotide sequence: TGTGCCAGCAGCCCCCCCCGCGACAGGATGAACACTGAAGCTTTCTTT.

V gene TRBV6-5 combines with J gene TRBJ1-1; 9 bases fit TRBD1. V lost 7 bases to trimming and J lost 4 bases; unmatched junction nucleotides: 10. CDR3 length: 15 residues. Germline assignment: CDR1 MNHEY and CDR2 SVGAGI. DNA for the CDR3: TGTGCCAGCAAATTGGCTACAGGGGGCTTCACTGAAGCTTTCTTT. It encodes CASKLATGGFTEAFF.

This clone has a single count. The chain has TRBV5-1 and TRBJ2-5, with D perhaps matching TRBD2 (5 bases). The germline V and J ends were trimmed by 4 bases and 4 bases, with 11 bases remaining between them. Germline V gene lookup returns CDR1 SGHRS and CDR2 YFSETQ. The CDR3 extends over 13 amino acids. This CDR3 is CASSPELAETQYF. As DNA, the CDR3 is TGCGCCAGCAGCCCGGAGCTAGCAGAGACCCAGTACTTC.

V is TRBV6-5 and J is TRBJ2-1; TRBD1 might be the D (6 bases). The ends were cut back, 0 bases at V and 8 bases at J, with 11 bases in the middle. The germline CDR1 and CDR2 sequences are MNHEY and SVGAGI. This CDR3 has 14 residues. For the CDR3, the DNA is TGTGCCAGCAGTTACTCCGGGACAAACGATGAGCAGTTCTTC. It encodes CASSYSGTNDEQFF.

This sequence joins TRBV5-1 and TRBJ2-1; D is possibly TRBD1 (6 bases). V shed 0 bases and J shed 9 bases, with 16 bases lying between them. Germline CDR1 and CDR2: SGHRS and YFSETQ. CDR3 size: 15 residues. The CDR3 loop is CASSLAPGRGTEQFF. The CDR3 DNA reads TGCGCCAGCAGCTTGGCCCCCGGCAGGGGTACTGAGCAGTTCTTC.